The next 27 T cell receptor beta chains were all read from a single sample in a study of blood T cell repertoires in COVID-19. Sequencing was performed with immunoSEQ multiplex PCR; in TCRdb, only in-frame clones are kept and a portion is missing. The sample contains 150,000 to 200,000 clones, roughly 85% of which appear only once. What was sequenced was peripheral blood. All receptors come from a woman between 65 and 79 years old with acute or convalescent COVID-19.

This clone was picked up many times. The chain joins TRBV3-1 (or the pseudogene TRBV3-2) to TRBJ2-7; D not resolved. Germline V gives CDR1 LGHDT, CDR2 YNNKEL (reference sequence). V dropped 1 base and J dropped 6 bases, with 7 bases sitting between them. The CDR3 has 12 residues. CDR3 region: CASSQAESEQYF. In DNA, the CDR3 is TGTGCCAGCAGCCAAGCCGAGAGCGAGCAGTACTTC.

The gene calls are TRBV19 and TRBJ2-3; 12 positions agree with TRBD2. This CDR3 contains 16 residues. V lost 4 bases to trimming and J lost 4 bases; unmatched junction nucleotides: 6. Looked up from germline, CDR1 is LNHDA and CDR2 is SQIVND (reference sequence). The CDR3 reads CASSTRTSGTPDTQYF. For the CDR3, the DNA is TGTGCCAGTAGTACCAGGACTAGCGGGACTCCAGATACGCAGTATTTT. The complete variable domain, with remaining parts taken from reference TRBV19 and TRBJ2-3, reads DGGITQSPKYLFRKEGQNVTLSCEQNLNHDAMYWYRQDPGQGLRLIYYSQIVNDFQKGDIAEGYSVSREKKESFPLTVTSAQKNPTAFYLCASSTRTSGTPDTQYFGPGTRLTVL.

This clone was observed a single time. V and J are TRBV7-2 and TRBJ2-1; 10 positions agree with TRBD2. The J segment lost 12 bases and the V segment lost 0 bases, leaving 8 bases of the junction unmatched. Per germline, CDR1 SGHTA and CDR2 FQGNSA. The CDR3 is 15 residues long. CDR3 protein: CASSLAPTSGKGQFF. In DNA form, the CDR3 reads TGTGCCAGCAGCTTAGCCCCTACTAGCGGGAAGGGGCAGTTCTTC.

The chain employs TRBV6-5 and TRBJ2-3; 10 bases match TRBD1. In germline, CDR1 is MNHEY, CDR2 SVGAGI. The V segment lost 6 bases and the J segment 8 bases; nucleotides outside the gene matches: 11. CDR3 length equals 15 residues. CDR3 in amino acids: CASSLVGTGVGTQYF. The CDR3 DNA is TGTGCCAGCAGCCTTGTCGGGACAGGGGTCGGTACGCAGTATTTT.

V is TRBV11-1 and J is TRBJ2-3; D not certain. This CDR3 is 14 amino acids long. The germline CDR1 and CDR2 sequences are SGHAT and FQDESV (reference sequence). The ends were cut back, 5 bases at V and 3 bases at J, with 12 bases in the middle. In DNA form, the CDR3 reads TGTGCCAGCAGCCGTCAGGCCTGGACAGATACGCAGTATTTT. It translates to CASSRQAWTDTQYF.

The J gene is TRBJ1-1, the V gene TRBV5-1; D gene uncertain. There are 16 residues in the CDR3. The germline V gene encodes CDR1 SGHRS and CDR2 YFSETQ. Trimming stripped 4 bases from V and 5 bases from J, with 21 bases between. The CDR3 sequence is CASSVTWGGGGTEAFF. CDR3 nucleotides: TGCGCCAGCAGCGTGACTTGGGGAGGCGGCGGGACTGAAGCTTTCTTT.

CDR3 DNA sequence: TGTGCCAGCAGTAACCCATATACTCCCTACGAGCAGTACTTC. Translating it yields CASSNPYTPYEQYF. The chain recombines TRBV25-1 with TRBJ2-7; D not resolved. The CDR3 contains 14 residues. Germline V gives CDR1 MGHDK, CDR2 SYGVNS. Between the trimmed V and J ends, which lost 5 bases and 2 bases, there was a span of 13 bases.

The CDR3 region has the DNA TGTGCCAGCAGCCCCGTGGCGGGTTCGTTGACCGGGGAGCTGTTTTTT. This gives the protein CASSPVAGSLTGELFF. The rearrangement links TRBV7-2 to TRBJ2-2; the D gene is possibly TRBD2 (5 bases). The germline V gene encodes CDR1 SGHTA and CDR2 FQGNSA. The CDR3 has 16 amino acids. The V and J ends lost 5 bases and 5 bases respectively, with 18 bases between them.

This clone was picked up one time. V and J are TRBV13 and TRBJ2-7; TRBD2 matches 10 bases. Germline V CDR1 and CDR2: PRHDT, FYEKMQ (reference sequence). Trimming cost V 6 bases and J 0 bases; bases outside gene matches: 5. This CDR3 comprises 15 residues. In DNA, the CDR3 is TGTGCCAGCAGGTTTACTAGCGGGAACTCCTACGAGCAGTACTTC. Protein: CASRFTSGNSYEQYF.

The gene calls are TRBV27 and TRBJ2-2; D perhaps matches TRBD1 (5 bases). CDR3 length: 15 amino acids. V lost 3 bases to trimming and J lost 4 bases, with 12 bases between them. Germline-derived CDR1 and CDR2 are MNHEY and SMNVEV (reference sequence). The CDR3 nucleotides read TGTGCCAGCAGTTTTGTAGGGGTGGGCACCGGGGAGCTGTTTTTT. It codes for CASSFVGVGTGELFF.

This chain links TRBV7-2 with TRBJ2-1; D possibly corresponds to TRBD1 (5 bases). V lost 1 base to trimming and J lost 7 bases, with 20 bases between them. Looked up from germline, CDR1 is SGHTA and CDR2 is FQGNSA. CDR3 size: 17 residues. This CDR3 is CASSLGAGQGRRNEQFF. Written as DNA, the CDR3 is TGTGCCAGCAGCTTAGGGGCCGGCCAGGGTAGAAGAAATGAGCAGTTCTTC.

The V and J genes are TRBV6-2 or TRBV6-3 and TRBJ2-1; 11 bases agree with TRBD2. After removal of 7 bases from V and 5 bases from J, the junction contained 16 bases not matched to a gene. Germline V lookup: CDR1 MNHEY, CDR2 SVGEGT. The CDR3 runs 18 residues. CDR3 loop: CASNPRLVIAGGHNEQFF. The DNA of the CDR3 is TGTGCCAGCAACCCCCGCTTGGTCATAGCGGGAGGGCACAATGAGCAGTTCTTC.

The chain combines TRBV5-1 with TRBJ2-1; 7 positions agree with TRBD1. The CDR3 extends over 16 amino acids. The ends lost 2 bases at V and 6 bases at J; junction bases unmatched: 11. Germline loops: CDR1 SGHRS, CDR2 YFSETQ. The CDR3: CASSFTGDYLLNEQFF. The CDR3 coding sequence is TGCGCCAGCAGCTTTACAGGGGATTATCTCCTCAATGAGCAGTTCTTC.

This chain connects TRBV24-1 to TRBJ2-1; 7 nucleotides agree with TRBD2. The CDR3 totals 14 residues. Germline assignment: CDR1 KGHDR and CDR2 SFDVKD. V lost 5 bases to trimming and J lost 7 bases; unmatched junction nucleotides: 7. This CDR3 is CATSAAGAINEQFF. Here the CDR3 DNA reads TGTGCCACCAGTGCCGCGGGAGCTATAAATGAGCAGTTCTTC.

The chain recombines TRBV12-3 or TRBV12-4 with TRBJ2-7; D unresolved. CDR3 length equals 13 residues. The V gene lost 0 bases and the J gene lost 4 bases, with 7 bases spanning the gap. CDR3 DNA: TGTGCCAGCAGTTTAGCGCGAGCTTACGAGCAGTACTTC. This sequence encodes CASSLARAYEQYF.

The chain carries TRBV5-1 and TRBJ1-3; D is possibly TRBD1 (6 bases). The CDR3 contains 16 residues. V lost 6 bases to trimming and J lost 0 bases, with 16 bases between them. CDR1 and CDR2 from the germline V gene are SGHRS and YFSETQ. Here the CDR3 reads CASKPSGAFSGNTIYF. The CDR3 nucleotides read TGCGCCAGCAAGCCATCAGGGGCCTTCTCTGGAAACACCATATATTTT.

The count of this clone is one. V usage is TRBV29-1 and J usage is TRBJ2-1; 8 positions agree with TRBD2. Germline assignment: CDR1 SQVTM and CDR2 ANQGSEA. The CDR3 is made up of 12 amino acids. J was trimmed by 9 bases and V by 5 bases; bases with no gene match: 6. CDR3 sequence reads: CSVLGAGGEQFF. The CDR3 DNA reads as TGCAGCGTTTTGGGGGCGGGAGGTGAGCAGTTCTTC.

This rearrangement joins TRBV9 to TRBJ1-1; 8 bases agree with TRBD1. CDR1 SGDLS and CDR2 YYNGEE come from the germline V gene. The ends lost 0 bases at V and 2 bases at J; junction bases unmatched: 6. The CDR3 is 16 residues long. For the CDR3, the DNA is TGTGCCAGCAGCGTAGAGGCAGGGGGCTTTAACACTGAAGCTTTCTTT. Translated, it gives CASSVEAGGFNTEAFF. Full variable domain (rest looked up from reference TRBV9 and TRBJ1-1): DSGVTQTPKHLITATGQRVTLRCSPRSGDLSVYWYQQSLDQGLQFLIQYYNGEERAKGNILERFSAQQFPDLHSELNLSSLELGDSALYFCASSVEAGGFNTEAFFGQGTRLTVV.

CDR3 loop: CASSSYSGTGELFF. CDR3 DNA sequence: TGTGCCAGCAGTAGTTACAGCGGGACCGGGGAGCTGTTTTTT. The chain is built from TRBV2 and TRBJ2-2, with TRBD2 as a possible D gene (6 bases). This CDR3 is 14 amino acids long. CDR1 is SNHLY and CDR2 is FYNNEI in the germline V gene. Trimming took 5 bases from V and 5 from J, leaving 12 bases between them.

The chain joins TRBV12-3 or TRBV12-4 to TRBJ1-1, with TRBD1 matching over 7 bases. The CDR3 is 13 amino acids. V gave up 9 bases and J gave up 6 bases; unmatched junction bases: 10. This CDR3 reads CASRSTGAAEAFF. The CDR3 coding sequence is TGTGCCAGTCGGTCTACAGGGGCGGCTGAAGCTTTCTTT.

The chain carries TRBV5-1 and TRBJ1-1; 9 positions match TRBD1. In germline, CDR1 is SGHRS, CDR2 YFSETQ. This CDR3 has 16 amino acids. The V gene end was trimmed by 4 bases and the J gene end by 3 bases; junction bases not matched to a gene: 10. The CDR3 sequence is CASSPEQGAVYTEAFF. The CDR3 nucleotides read TGCGCCAGCAGCCCCGAACAGGGGGCAGTTTACACTGAAGCTTTCTTT.

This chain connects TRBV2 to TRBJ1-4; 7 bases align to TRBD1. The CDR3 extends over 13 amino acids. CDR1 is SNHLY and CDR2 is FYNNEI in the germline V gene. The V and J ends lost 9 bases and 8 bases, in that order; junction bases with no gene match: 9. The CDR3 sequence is CASATGSREKLFF. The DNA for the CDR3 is TGTGCCAGTGCGACAGGGAGTAGGGAAAAACTGTTTTTT.

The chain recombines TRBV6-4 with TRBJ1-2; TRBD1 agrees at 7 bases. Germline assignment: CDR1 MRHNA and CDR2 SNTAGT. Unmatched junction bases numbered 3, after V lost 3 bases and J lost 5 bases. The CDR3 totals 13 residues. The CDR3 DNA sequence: TGTGCCAGCAGTGAGACAGGGTATTATGGCTACACCTTC. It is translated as CASSETGYYGYTF.

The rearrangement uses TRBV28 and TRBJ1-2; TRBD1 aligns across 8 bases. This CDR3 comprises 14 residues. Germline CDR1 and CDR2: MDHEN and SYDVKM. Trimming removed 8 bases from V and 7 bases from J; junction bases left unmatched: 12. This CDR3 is CASHEDRATLGYTF. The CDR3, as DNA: TGTGCCAGCCACGAGGACAGGGCGACTCTTGGCTACACCTTC.

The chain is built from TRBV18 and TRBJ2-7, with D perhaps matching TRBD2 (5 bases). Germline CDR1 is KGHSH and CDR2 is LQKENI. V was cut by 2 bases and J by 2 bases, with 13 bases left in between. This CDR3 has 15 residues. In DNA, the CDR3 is TGTGCCAGCTCACCAGAGGGCGTGACGGCCTACGAGCAGTACTTC. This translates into CASSPEGVTAYEQYF.

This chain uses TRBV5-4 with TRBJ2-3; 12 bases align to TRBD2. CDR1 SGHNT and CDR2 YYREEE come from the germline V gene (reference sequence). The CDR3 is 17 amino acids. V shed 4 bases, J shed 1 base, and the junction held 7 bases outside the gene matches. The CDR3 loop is CASSTGLAGMGTDTQYF. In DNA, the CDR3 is TGTGCCAGCAGCACCGGACTAGCGGGGATGGGCACAGATACGCAGTATTTT. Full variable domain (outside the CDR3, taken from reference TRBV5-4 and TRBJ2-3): ETGVTQSPTHLIKTRGQQVTLRCSSQSGHNTVSWYQQALGQGPQFIFQYYREEENGRGNFPPRFSGLQFPNYSSELNVNALELDDSALYLCASSTGLAGMGTDTQYFGPGTRLTVL.

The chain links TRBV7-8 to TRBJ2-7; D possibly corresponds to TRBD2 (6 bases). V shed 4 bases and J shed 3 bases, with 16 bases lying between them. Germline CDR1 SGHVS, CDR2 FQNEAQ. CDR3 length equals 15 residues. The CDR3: CASSSQRVGNYEQYF. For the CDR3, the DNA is TGTGCCAGCAGCTCCCAGCGGGTGGGGAACTACGAGCAGTACTTC.